This is a list of T cell receptor beta chains from one sample in a study of blood T cell repertoires in COVID-19. Clones were sequenced by immunoSEQ multiplex PCR, and TCRdb holds only the in-frame ones, with some missing. The sample records around 120,000 clones, 65% to 80% being singletons. Input material: peripheral blood. All receptors derive from a human donor with acute or convalescent COVID-19. The donor label of this sample is uncertain. Each CDR3 is given with its conserved first and last residue. D genes are given only for firm matches. Only some rows state a clone size, as once, few, many or a class for expanded clones.

clone size	V gene	J gene	D gene	CDR3 DNA	CDR3 protein
NA	TRBV11-2	TRBJ2-3	NA	TGTGCCAGTGCACAGGGATTGGGAGGGGATACGCAGTATTTT	CASAQGLGGDTQYF
once	TRBV5-1	TRBJ2-2	TRBD1	TGCGCCAGCAGCAGCGGACAGGGGGCGCCCACCGGGGAGCTGTTTTTT	CASSSGQGAPTGELFF
NA	TRBV28	TRBJ1-1	TRBD1	TGTGCCAGCAGTACCCCCGGGACAGGGAACACTGAAGCTTTCTTT	CASSTPGTGNTEAFF
NA	TRBV7-2	TRBJ2-2	NA	TGTGCCAGCAGCATAATCTGGGGGGCCGGGGAGCTGTTTTTT	CASSIIWGAGELFF
NA	TRBV19	TRBJ2-3	NA	TGTGCCAGTAGTAGGGGGGACACAGATACGCAGTATTTT	CASSRGDTDTQYF
few	TRBV12-5	TRBJ1-6	NA	TGTGCTAGTGGTTTGGACAGGGCTACTAATTCACCCCTCCACTTT	CASGLDRATNSPLHF
few	TRBV5-4	TRBJ2-3	TRBD1	TGTGCCAGCAGCTTAGGACAGGGGGCCACAGATACGCAGTATTTT	CASSLGQGATDTQYF
NA	TRBV5-1	TRBJ1-3	NA	TGCGCCAGCAGCTTGGCCGGGACATCTGGAAACACCATATATTTT	CASSLAGTSGNTIYF
NA	TRBV6-4	TRBJ2-1	NA	TGTGCCAGCAGGCCAGACTCATTATACAATGAGCAGTTCTTC	CASRPDSLYNEQFF
NA	TRBV5-1	TRBJ2-1	NA	TGCGCCAGCAGCTTGGTAGCGGCGATCCGGAATGAGCAGTTCTTC	CASSLVAAIRNEQFF
few	TRBV5-1	TRBJ2-2	TRBD1	TGCGCCAGCGGGACAGGGAACACCGGGGAGCTGTTTTTT	CASGTGNTGELFF
NA	TRBV7-9	TRBJ1-2	NA	TGTGCCAGCAGCCACCCCGGACTCCTTGGGGACTATGGCTACACCTTC	CASSHPGLLGDYGYTF
few	TRBV4-1	TRBJ1-6	TRBD1	TGCGCCAGCAGCCAAGACGGCCAGGGGGATTCACCCCTCCACTTT	CASSQDGQGDSPLHF
NA	TRBV7-2	TRBJ2-5	NA	TGTGCCAGCAGCTTCACAGGGAAAGAGACCCAGTACTTC	CASSFTGKETQYF
NA	TRBV6-5	TRBJ1-2	NA	TGTGCCAGCAGTCGAGGCCCCTATGGCTACACCTTC	CASSRGPYGYTF
many	TRBV6-6	TRBJ2-1	NA	TGTGCCAGCACTATAGACTCCGGCTCCTACAATGAGCAGTTCTTC	CASTIDSGSYNEQFF
NA	TRBV19	TRBJ1-3	NA	TGTGCCAGTAGTAGGACAGCTGGAAACACCATATATTTT	CASSRTAGNTIYF
NA	TRBV6-6	TRBJ2-3	TRBD2	TGTGCCAGCAGCAAGGGGACTAGCGGGGGAGATACGCAGTATTTT	CASSKGTSGGDTQYF
NA	TRBV30	TRBJ1-2	NA	TGTGCCTGGACTCGGCGGGGGCTTAGCTATGGCTACACCTTC	CAWTRRGLSYGYTF
once	TRBV7-2	TRBJ2-2	NA	TGTGCCAGCAGCTTCGCCAGGTTCACCGGGGAGCTGTTTTTT	CASSFARFTGELFF
once	TRBV6-6	TRBJ1-5	NA	TGTGCCAGCAGCCCGGTGGGGGCAAATCAGCCCCAGCATTTT	CASSPVGANQPQHF
many	TRBV7-8	TRBJ2-5	NA	TGTGCCAGCAGCTTAGATAGATACCAAGAGACCCAGTACTTC	CASSLDRYQETQYF
NA	TRBV14	TRBJ2-5	TRBD1	TGTGCCAGCAGCCCACGGCCGGGACAGATTTGGACCCAGTACTTC	CASSPRPGQIWTQYF
NA	TRBV7-9	TRBJ2-5	NA	TGTGCCAGCAGCCTGGGGGTCAACAGGGGCGGGGCCCAAGAGACCCAGTACTTC	CASSLGVNRGGAQETQYF
NA	TRBV19	TRBJ2-6	TRBD1	TGTGCCAGTACCCCCCAGGGGGAGTCTGGGGCCAACGTCCTGACTTTC	CASTPQGESGANVLTF
NA	TRBV7-6	TRBJ2-3	NA	TGTGCCAGCAGCTTATTTGAGCGGGCAGATACGCAGTATTTT	CASSLFERADTQYF
NA	TRBV5-6	TRBJ2-7	NA	TGTGCCAGCAGCTTGGATGGGACTCATTCGACCTACGAGCAGTACTTC	CASSLDGTHSTYEQYF
NA	TRBV11-2	TRBJ2-5	TRBD2	TGTGCCAGCAGCCCTTTAGCGGGGGGCGACTTAGAGACCCAGTACTTC	CASSPLAGGDLETQYF
NA	TRBV24-1	TRBJ1-2	NA	TGTGCCACCAGTGATTTGAGCGGCGGAGGCCCTAGAACTAACTATGGCTACACCTTC	CATSDLSGGGPRTNYGYTF
NA	TRBV28	TRBJ2-6	NA	TGTGCCAGCAGTTTAAGAACAGCTTCCAGCTCTGGGGCCAACGTCCTGACTTTC	CASSLRTASSSGANVLTF
once	TRBV12-5	TRBJ1-3	TRBD1	TGTGCTAGTGGTTTGGTACTAGGACAGGGGCTCTCGGGGTGGCAAAACACCATATATTTT	CASGLVLGQGLSGWQNTIYF
NA	TRBV18	TRBJ1-1	TRBD1	TGTGCCAGCTCACCACAGGGGACAGCTGAAGCTTTCTTT	CASSPQGTAEAFF
NA	TRBV4-1	TRBJ1-5	TRBD1	TGCGCCAGCAGCCAAGGGTTGACAGGGTTTCAGCCCCAGCATTTT	CASSQGLTGFQPQHF
few	TRBV27	TRBJ2-2	TRBD2	TGTGCCAGCAGTTTAAGGTGGCTAGCGGACCGGGCCATGGCCGGGGAGCTGTTTTTT	CASSLRWLADRAMAGELFF
NA	TRBV25-1	TRBJ1-2	NA	TGTGCCAGTCGACAGAGTTCTTATGGCTACACCTTC	CASRQSSYGYTF
NA	TRBV18	TRBJ2-1	NA	TGTGCCAGCTCACCACGGTGGGAGTCCTACAATGAGCAGTTCTTC	CASSPRWESYNEQFF
NA	TRBV20-1	TRBJ2-7	TRBD1	TGCAGTGCTAGTCAAGGGGACAGGGGCAACTACGAGCAGTACTTC	CSASQGDRGNYEQYF
once	TRBV4-2	TRBJ1-2	NA	TGTGCCAGCAGCCAGCCAATCGGACGGACAGTCTTCTATGGCTACACCTTC	CASSQPIGRTVFYGYTF
NA	TRBV12-3/TRBV12-4	TRBJ1-2	NA	TGTGCCAGCAGGAAGACAGCTTCCCATGGCTACACCTTC	CASRKTASHGYTF
NA	TRBV28	TRBJ1-6	TRBD1	TGTGCCAGGCTATGGGACAGTCGGGTCGTAGAGAATTCACCCCTCCACTTT	CARLWDSRVVENSPLHF
NA	TRBV24-1	TRBJ1-2	TRBD1	TGTGCCACCAGTGCGACCACAGGGGGCTACTACACCTTC	CATSATTGGYYTF
NA	TRBV24-1	TRBJ1-1	NA	TGTGCCACCAGTGACCCACCCGGGACTGAAGCTTTCTTT	CATSDPPGTEAFF
NA	TRBV29-1	TRBJ2-3	TRBD2	TGCAGCGTTGAAGGGGGGGGGATTTCCGGGAATACGCAGTATTTT	CSVEGGGISGNTQYF